These 28 T cell receptor beta chains were all obtained from the same sample, sequenced in a study of T cell responses to AZD1222 COVID-19 vaccine. Profiling relied on immunoSEQ multiplex PCR, and the TCRdb table lists in-frame clones only, not all of them. The table records approximately 180,000 clones, around 90% of them present only once. The sample here was peripheral blood, taken 28 days after the second AZD1222 dose. These receptors were obtained from an adult who received the AZD1222 COVID-19 vaccine.

J is TRBJ2-6 and V is TRBV19; a possible D gene is TRBD1 (5 bases). This CDR3 contains 13 residues. CDR1 and CDR2 from the germline V gene are LNHDA and SQIVND (reference sequence). Deletions cut 10 bases from V and 1 base from J, with 8 bases between. Written as DNA, the CDR3 is TGTGCCACCAGGGTTTCTGGGGCCAACGTCCTGACTTTC. Amino acid sequence: CATRVSGANVLTF.

The V and J genes are TRBV5-1 and TRBJ2-7; 8 nucleotides agree with TRBD1. CDR1 SGHRS and CDR2 YFSETQ come from the germline V gene. The trim removed 3 bases at V and 6 bases at J, leaving 8 bases unmatched. The CDR3 runs to 14 residues. CDR3 sequence: CASSSGQVAGEQYF. The CDR3 nucleotides read TGCGCCAGCAGCTCGGGACAGGTGGCTGGCGAGCAGTACTTC.

The chain joins TRBV28 to TRBJ2-7, with 8 bases aligning to TRBD1. The CDR3 is made up of 14 amino acids. Germline CDR1 is MDHEN and CDR2 is SYDVKM. J was trimmed by 3 bases and V by 8 bases; bases with no gene match: 9. The CDR3 loop is CASELSGQGYEQYF. For the CDR3, the DNA is TGTGCCAGCGAACTGTCAGGACAGGGCTACGAGCAGTACTTC.

This chain joins TRBV7-8 and TRBJ1-1; D gene unclear. Trimming pared 2 bases from V and 5 bases from J, leaving 3 bases between. The CDR3 runs 11 residues. The germline CDR1 and CDR2 sequences are SGHVS and FQNEAQ. The CDR3 sequence: CASSLTTEAFF. The DNA of the CDR3 is TGTGCCAGCAGCTTAACAACTGAAGCTTTCTTT.

This sequence joins TRBV13 and TRBJ2-5; no reliable D call. V was shortened by 1 base and J by 5 bases, with 5 bases between the two germline ends. The CDR3 has 12 amino acids. Germline loops: CDR1 PRHDT, CDR2 FYEKMQ (reference sequence). The CDR3 region has the DNA TGTGCCAGCAGCTTAGATAGGGAGACCCAGTACTTC. Encoded protein: CASSLDRETQYF.

This clone was seen just once. The rearrangement joins TRBV7-9 to TRBJ1-4; 8 bases align to TRBD1. V shed 6 bases, J shed 7 bases, and the junction held 7 bases outside the gene matches. Germline CDR1 and CDR2: SEHNR and FQNEAQ (reference sequence). The CDR3 extends over 14 amino acids. This CDR3 is CASRPGGAVEKLFF. The CDR3 coding sequence is TGTGCCAGCAGGCCAGGGGGCGCGGTTGAAAAACTGTTTTTT.

This chain connects TRBV7-2 to TRBJ2-6; TRBD1 agrees at 8 bases. Germline trimming cut 5 bases from V and 0 bases from J; bases unmatched to any gene: 3. CDR1 is SGHTA and CDR2 is FQGNSA in the germline V gene. The CDR3 contains 16 residues. The DNA for the CDR3 is TGTGCCAGCAGCCTAACAGGGGGCTCTGGGGCCAACGTCCTGACTTTC. Its translation is CASSLTGGSGANVLTF.

V and J are TRBV5-1 and TRBJ2-7; 11 bases map to TRBD2. Per the germline V gene, CDR1 is SGHRS and CDR2 is YFSETQ. V lost 0 bases, J lost 0 bases, and 8 bases stayed unmatched. This CDR3 is built from 18 residues. CDR3 protein: CASSLAGSSGGSSYEQYF. CDR3 sequence (DNA): TGCGCCAGCAGCTTGGCCGGCTCTAGCGGGGGGAGCTCCTACGAGCAGTACTTC.

This sequence joins TRBV28 and TRBJ2-5, with 8 bases fitting TRBD2. The CDR3 loop spans 14 amino acids. The trim removed 7 bases at V and 3 bases at J, leaving 7 bases unmatched. Germline values: CDR1 MDHEN, CDR2 SYDVKM. CDR3 in amino acids: CASNPPGLEETQYF. The DNA of the CDR3 is TGTGCCAGCAATCCTCCGGGACTAGAAGAGACCCAGTACTTC.

The rearrangement links TRBV5-1 to TRBJ2-2; possibly TRBD2 for D (6 bases). In germline, CDR1 is SGHRS, CDR2 YFSETQ. The CDR3 is 16 amino acids. The V gene lost 4 bases and the J gene lost 2 bases, with 15 bases spanning the gap. CDR3 loop: CASSGRGSFNTGELFF. The CDR3 DNA follows: TGCGCCAGCAGCGGCCGGGGGAGTTTTAACACCGGGGAGCTGTTTTTT.

In its sample, this clone was seen a few times. The chain recombines TRBV27 with TRBJ2-2; 11 bases map to TRBD1. Germline CDR1 reads MNHEY; CDR2 reads SMNVEV (reference sequence). The junction had 8 bases not matched to a gene; V was cut back by 5 bases and J by 6 bases. The CDR3 is 16 amino acids. CDR3 sequence reads: CASSPGQGALAGELFF. CDR3 nucleotides: TGTGCCAGCAGTCCCGGACAGGGGGCGCTTGCCGGGGAGCTGTTTTTT.

The count of this clone is one. The chain uses TRBV19 and TRBJ2-1, with 9 positions matching TRBD2. The V gene end was trimmed by 6 bases and the J gene end by 9 bases; junction bases not matched to a gene: 12. This CDR3 is built from 15 residues. Germline V lookup: CDR1 LNHDA, CDR2 SQIVND (reference sequence). The CDR3 nucleotides are TGTGCCAGTAGACCTTTGCTAGCGGGAAACTTTGAGCAGTTCTTC. This codes for CASRPLLAGNFEQFF.

The chain recombines TRBV28 with TRBJ2-7; D assignment may be TRBD1 or TRBD2 (5 bases each). The CDR3 totals 17 residues. Trimming shortened V by 7 bases and J by 4 bases, and 26 bases separated the two germline ends. From germline, CDR1 is MDHEN and CDR2 SYDVKM. The CDR3 reads CASTLPGAGTSGYEQYF. The CDR3 DNA reads TGTGCCAGCACCTTGCCCGGGGCGGGTACGTCTGGGTACGAGCAGTACTTC. The whole variable domain, remainder taken from reference TRBV28 and TRBJ2-7, is DVKVTQSSRYLVKRTGEKVFLECVQDMDHENMFWYRQDPGLGLRLIYFSYDVKMKEKGDIPEGYSVSREKKERFSLILESASTNQTSMYLCASTLPGAGTSGYEQYFGPGTRLTVT.

This chain connects TRBV5-6 to TRBJ1-6; D may be TRBD1 (5 bases). The CDR3 consists of 16 residues. Trimming stripped 0 bases from V and 7 bases from J, with 14 bases between. Germline V gives CDR1 SGHDT, CDR2 YYEEEE. The CDR3, as DNA: TGTGCCAGCAGCTTGGCCCAGGGCGCCCCGAATTCACCCCTCCACTTT. Amino acids: CASSLAQGAPNSPLHF.

The genes are TRBV3-1 (or the pseudogene TRBV3-2) and TRBJ1-3; the match to TRBD1 covers 7 bases. CDR3 length: 15 residues. Germline values: CDR1 LGHDT, CDR2 YNNKEL (reference sequence). V gave up 0 bases and J gave up 2 bases; unmatched junction bases: 1. The CDR3 region has the DNA TGTGCCAGCAGCCAAGAGGGGACAGCTGGAAACACCATATATTTT. Protein product: CASSQEGTAGNTIYF.

The gene calls are TRBV10-3 and TRBJ2-2; TRBD2 agrees at 9 bases. The CDR3 sequence is 16 residues long. Unmatched junction bases numbered 3, after V lost 0 bases and J lost 4 bases. In germline, CDR1 is ENHRY, CDR2 SYGVKD. CDR3 DNA: TGTGCCATCAGTGAGTCCCTAGCGGGATTCACCGGGGAGCTGTTTTTT. Protein sequence: CAISESLAGFTGELFF.

This chain connects TRBV7-8 to TRBJ2-5, with 8 bases aligning to TRBD2. Germline CDR1 reads SGHVS; CDR2 reads FQNEAQ. J gave up 2 bases and V 5 bases, and 10 bases lay outside the gene matches. This CDR3 region has 16 residues. The CDR3 protein is CASSPGYTSGQETQYF. CDR3 nucleotides: TGTGCCAGCAGCCCCGGGTACACTAGCGGACAAGAGACCCAGTACTTC.

Only one count was recorded for this clone. A read error may produce the germline difference seen at one junction end. The chain is built from TRBV7-7 and TRBJ1-1; 7 bases line up with TRBD1. Looked up from germline, CDR1 is SSHAT and CDR2 is FNYEAQ (reference sequence). The CDR3 totals 15 residues. Written as DNA, the CDR3 is TGTGCTAGCAGCCCATACAGGGGAGGGGGCACTGAAGCTTTCTTT. This sequence encodes CASSPYRGGGTEAFF.

The J gene is TRBJ2-2, the V gene TRBV19, with D possibly being TRBD2 (5 bases). The germline CDR1 and CDR2 sequences are LNHDA and SQIVND (reference sequence). This CDR3 has 14 residues. V gave up 7 bases and J gave up 7 bases, with 16 bases separating them. DNA of the CDR3: TGTGCCAGTAATACTTGGGATGAGGGCGGGGAGCTGTTTTTT. Translation: CASNTWDEGGELFF.

For the CDR3, the DNA is TGTGCCAGCAGCCCCAGGGGGCTAGAGACCCAGTACTTC. It encodes CASSPRGLETQYF. The rearrangement joins TRBV9 to TRBJ2-5; TRBD1 matches at 8 bases. This CDR3 spans 13 amino acids. CDR1 and CDR2 (germline): SGDLS, YYNGEE. Germline trimming cut 4 bases from V and 4 bases from J; bases unmatched to any gene: 3.

The chain links TRBV7-8 to TRBJ1-5; 8 positions agree with TRBD1. V was clipped by 0 bases and J by 2 bases; unmatched bases: 6. Germline loops: CDR1 SGHVS, CDR2 FQNEAQ. CDR3 length equals 17 residues. CDR3 protein: CASSLARTGIGNQPQHF. CDR3 sequence (DNA): TGTGCCAGCAGCTTAGCCCGGACAGGGATAGGCAATCAGCCCCAGCATTTT.

The chain links TRBV10-3 to TRBJ2-3; D is ambiguous. The CDR3 runs to 14 residues. In germline, CDR1 is ENHRY, CDR2 SYGVKD. The V and J ends lost 6 bases and 1 base respectively, with 11 bases between them. The CDR3: CAIRVGSGTDTQYF. As DNA, the CDR3 is TGTGCCATCAGGGTAGGAAGCGGCACAGATACGCAGTATTTT.

The chain uses TRBV2 and TRBJ2-6; TRBD2 might be the D (5 bases). Germline V lookup: CDR1 SNHLY, CDR2 FYNNEI. The CDR3 sequence is 15 residues long. Deletions cut 6 bases from V and 0 bases from J, with 9 bases between. The CDR3 nucleotides are TGTGCCAGCAGGGCCGAGGGCTCTGGGGCCAACGTCCTGACTTTC. Translated: CASRAEGSGANVLTF.

The chain recombines TRBV5-6 with TRBJ2-7; no definite D call. Germline loops: CDR1 SGHDT, CDR2 YYEEEE. Trimming left V 2 bases short and J 1 base short, with 7 bases between. The CDR3 has 13 amino acids. CDR3 sequence: CASSFPRSYEQYF. The DNA of the CDR3 is TGTGCCAGCAGCTTCCCGCGATCCTACGAGCAGTACTTC. Using reference TRBV5-6 and TRBJ2-7 for the parts outside the CDR3, the full variable domain is DAGVTQSPTHLIKTRGQQVTLRCSPKSGHDTVSWYQQALGQGPQFIFQYYEEEERQRGNFPDRFSGHQFPNYSSELNVNALLLGDSALYLCASSFPRSYEQYFGPGTRLTVT.

V gene TRBV9 combines with J gene TRBJ2-1; D is undetermined. Per the germline V gene, CDR1 is SGDLS and CDR2 is YYNGEE. The CDR3 length is 11 residues. V lost 2 bases and J lost 8, with 5 bases in between. The CDR3, as DNA: TGTGCCAGCAGCGTGAATCATGAGCAGTTCTTC. It codes for CASSVNHEQFF.

CDR3: CASSSRDSMNTEAFF. The DNA of the CDR3 is TGTGCCAGCAGCTCCCGGGACAGTATGAACACTGAAGCTTTCTTT. This chain links TRBV7-8 with TRBJ1-1; 7 bases line up with TRBD1. This CDR3 has 15 amino acids. The germline V gene encodes CDR1 SGHVS and CDR2 FQNEAQ. The V segment lost 4 bases and the J segment 0 bases; nucleotides outside the gene matches: 5.

V gene TRBV27 combines with J gene TRBJ1-2, with TRBD1 as a possible D gene (6 bases). Germline V CDR1 and CDR2: MNHEY, SMNVEV (reference sequence). The CDR3 consists of 12 residues. The V end was cut by 6 bases, the J end by 4 bases, with 9 bases between. The chain's CDR3 is CASRQGGYGYTF. The CDR3 bases are TGTGCCAGCAGACAGGGCGGCTATGGCTACACCTTC.

This chain uses TRBV18 with TRBJ2-7; possible D gene TRBD2, 5 bases. The germline gives CDR1 KGHSH, CDR2 LQKENI. CDR3 length: 14 amino acids. V was clipped by 4 bases and J by 6 bases, with 16 bases between them. In DNA, the CDR3 is TGTGCCAGCTCACGCGACTTGACGGGAAGCGAGCAGTACTTC. It specifies CASSRDLTGSEQYF.